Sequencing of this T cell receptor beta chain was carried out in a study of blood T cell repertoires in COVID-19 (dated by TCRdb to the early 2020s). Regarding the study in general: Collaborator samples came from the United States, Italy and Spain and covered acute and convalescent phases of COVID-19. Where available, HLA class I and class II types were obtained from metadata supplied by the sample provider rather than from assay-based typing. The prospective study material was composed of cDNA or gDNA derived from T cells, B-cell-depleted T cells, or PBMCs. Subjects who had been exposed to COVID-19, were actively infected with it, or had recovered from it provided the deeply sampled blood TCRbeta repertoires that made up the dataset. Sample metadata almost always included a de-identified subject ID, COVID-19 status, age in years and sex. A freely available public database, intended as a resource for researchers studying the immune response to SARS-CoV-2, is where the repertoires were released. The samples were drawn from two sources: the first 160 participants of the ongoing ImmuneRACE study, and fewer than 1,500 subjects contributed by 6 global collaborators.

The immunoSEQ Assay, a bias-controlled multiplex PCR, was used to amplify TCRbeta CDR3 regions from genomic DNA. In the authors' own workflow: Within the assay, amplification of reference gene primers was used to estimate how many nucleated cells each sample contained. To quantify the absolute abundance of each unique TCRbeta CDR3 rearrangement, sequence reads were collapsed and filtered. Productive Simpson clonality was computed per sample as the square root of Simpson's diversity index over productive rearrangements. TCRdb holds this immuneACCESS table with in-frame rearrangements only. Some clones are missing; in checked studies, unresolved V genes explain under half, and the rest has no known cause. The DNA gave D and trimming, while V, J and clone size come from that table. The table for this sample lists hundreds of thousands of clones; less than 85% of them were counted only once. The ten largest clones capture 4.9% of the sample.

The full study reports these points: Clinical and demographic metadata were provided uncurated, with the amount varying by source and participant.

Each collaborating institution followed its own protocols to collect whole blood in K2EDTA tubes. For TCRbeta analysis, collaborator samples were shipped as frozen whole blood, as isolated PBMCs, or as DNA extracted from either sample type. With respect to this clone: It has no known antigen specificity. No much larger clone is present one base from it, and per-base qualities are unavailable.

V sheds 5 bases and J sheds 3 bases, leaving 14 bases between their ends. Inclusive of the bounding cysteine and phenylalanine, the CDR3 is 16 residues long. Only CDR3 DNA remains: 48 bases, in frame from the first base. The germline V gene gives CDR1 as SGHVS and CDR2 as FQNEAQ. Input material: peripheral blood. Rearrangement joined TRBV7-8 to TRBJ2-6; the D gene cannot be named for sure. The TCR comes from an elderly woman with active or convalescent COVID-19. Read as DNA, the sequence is TGTGCCAGCAGCCCACCGTGGGCCTTTGGGGCCAACGTCCTGACTTTC. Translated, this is CASSPPWAFGANVLTF.